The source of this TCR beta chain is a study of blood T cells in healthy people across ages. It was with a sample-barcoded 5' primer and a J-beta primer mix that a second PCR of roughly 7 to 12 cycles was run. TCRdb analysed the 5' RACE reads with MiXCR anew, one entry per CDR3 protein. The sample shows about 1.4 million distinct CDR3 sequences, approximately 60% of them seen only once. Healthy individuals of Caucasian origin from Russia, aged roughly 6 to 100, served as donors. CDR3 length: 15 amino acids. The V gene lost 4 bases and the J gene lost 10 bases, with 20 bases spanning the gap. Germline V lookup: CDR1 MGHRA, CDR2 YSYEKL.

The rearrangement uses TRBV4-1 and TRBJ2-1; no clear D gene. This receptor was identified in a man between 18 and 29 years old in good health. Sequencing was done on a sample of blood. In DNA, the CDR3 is TGCGCCAGCAGCCCATACCGGGCCCTAGTCGAAGAGCAGTTCTTC. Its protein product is CASSPYRALVEEQFF.